These T cell receptor beta chains were read from a single sample in a study of T-cell reconstitution after alpha-beta-depleted transplantation in children. TCRdb ran MiXCR on the PCR reads and lists one entry per CDR3 protein. The sample consists of 300,000 to 400,000 distinct CDR3 sequences, around 15% of them appearing once. The sequences come from PBMCs, mostly from graft donor cells, collected 360 days after TCRalphabeta/CD19-depleted stem cell transplant. These receptors were obtained from a male patient between 2 and 10 years old who had a stem cell transplant for acute lymphoblastic leukemia, so the T cells may come from the graft donor. CDR3s include the opening cysteine and the closing phenylalanine or tryptophan. The D gene is left open where the match is weak. Part of the rows lack a size; the others show once, few, many or a class for expanded clones.

>TRBD2|.|TRBV27|TRBJ2-1
CASSPISLLAGASNEQFF
TGTGCCAGCAGTCCGATATCGCTATTAGCGGGAGCGAGCAATGAGCAGTTCTTC
>TRBD1|.|TRBV4-3|TRBJ2-7
CASSPKLGTAYEQYF
TGCGCCAGCAGCCCCAAACTCGGGACAGCGTACGAGCAGTACTTC
>TRBD1|few|TRBV20-1|TRBJ2-7
CSATGTGLEQYF
TGCAGTGCTACTGGGACAGGGCTCGAGCAGTACTTC
>.|.|TRBV27|TRBJ2-2
CASSLEGWGELFF
TGTGCCAGCAGTTTGGAGGGATGGGGGGAGCTGTTTTTT
>.|few|TRBV12-3/TRBV12-4|TRBJ2-1
CASTRGALSYNEQFF
TGTGCCAGCACCCGGGGGGCCCTCTCTTACAATGAGCAGTTCTTC
>.|many|TRBV6-5|TRBJ1-2
CASSRGWRGYTF
TGTGCCAGCAGCCGAGGATGGAGGGGCTACACCTTC
>.|few|TRBV6-4|TRBJ2-1
CADGQCLYYNEQFF
TGTGCTGACGGGCAGTGCCTTTACTACAATGAGCAGTTCTTC
>TRBD2|.|TRBV15|TRBJ2-3
CATSKLLAGVADTQYF
TGTGCCACCAGCAAATTACTAGCGGGAGTGGCAGATACGCAGTATTTT
>.|.|TRBV6-1|TRBJ1-5
CAGGAEGPQHF
TGTGCCGGTGGGGCCGAGGGACCCCAGCATTTT
>.|many|TRBV20-1|TRBJ2-3
CSAKGEQPDTQYF
TGCAGTGCTAAAGGAGAACAGCCAGATACGCAGTATTTT
>.|many|TRBV14|TRBJ2-2
CEWEANTGELFF
TGTGAGTGGGAGGCCAACACCGGGGAGCTGTTTTTT
>.|few|TRBV4-1|TRBJ2-3
CASSQDNGGWDTQYF
TGCGCCAGCAGCCAAGATAATGGAGGGTGGGATACGCAGTATTTT
>TRBD2|.|TRBV4-2|TRBJ2-4
CASSPSPGWGEAGRAMTKNIQYF
TGTGCCAGCAGCCCTAGTCCAGGGTGGGGCGAGGCCGGGAGGGCGATGACCAAAAACATTCAGTACTTC
>TRBD2|.|TRBV29-1|TRBJ2-1
CSVQSGRDPYNEQFF
TGCAGCGTACAGAGCGGGAGGGACCCCTACAATGAGCAGTTCTTC
>TRBD1|few|TRBV24-1|TRBJ2-1
CATSTGGEQFF
TGTGCCACCAGCACAGGGGGTGAGCAGTTCTTC
>TRBD2|few|TRBV5-1|TRBJ2-1
CASRGPLAGANLYSYNEQFF
TGCGCCAGCCGAGGGCCACTAGCGGGAGCTAACCTTTACTCCTACAATGAGCAGTTCTTC
>.|many|TRBV30|TRBJ1-1
CAWSDNTEAFF
TGTGCCTGGTCGGACAACACTGAAGCTTTCTTT
>.|few|TRBV29-1|TRBJ1-1
CSVEEAFF
TGCAGCGTTGAGGAAGCTTTCTTT
>TRBD1|few|TRBV18|TRBJ1-3
CASSPSGQSSGNTIYF
TGTGCCAGCTCTCCATCGGGACAGAGCTCTGGAAACACCATATATTTT
>TRBD1|few|TRBV5-6|TRBJ2-7
CASSLVEGTGGEQYF
TGTGCCAGCAGCTTGGTTGAGGGGACAGGGGGCGAGCAGTACTTC
>.|.|TRBV14|TRBJ2-1
CASSQVALVSSNEQFF
TGTGCCAGCAGCCAAGTTGCCCTGGTGAGTTCCAATGAGCAGTTCTTC
>.|.|TRBV20-1|TRBJ2-7
CSASRYRASYEQYF
TGCAGTGCTAGTCGGTACAGGGCCTCCTACGAGCAGTACTTC
>.|few|TRBV20-1|TRBJ1-3
CSARGTSGNTIYF
TGCAGTGCCAGGGGCACCTCTGGAAACACCATATATTTT
>.|.|TRBV4-1|TRBJ2-7
CASSRTPRENEQYF
TGCGCCAGCAGCCGAACCCCTCGTGAAAACGAGCAGTACTTC
>.|many|TRBV29-1|TRBJ2-3
CSVGVDTQYF
TGCAGCGTTGGCGTCGATACGCAGTATTTT
>.|few|TRBV30|TRBJ2-3
CALTSSPSWEDTQYF
TGTGCCCTAACTAGTTCTCCATCATGGGAAGATACGCAGTATTTT
>.|few|TRBV6-2/TRBV6-3|TRBJ2-7
CASSYPRGISGTYEQYF
TGTGCCAGCAGTTACCCGAGAGGGATTAGCGGAACCTACGAGCAGTACTTC
>.|.|TRBV30|TRBJ2-5
CAWSVRGLRSQETQYF
TGTGCCTGGAGTGTCAGAGGTCTGCGGTCCCAAGAGACCCAGTACTTC
>TRBD1|.|TRBV28|TRBJ2-7
CASSLKGYRDRGREQYF
TGTGCCAGCAGTTTAAAGGGTTACCGGGACAGGGGGCGCGAGCAGTACTTC
>TRBD2|.|TRBV14|TRBJ2-1
CASSQDWPGGLAVPYNEQFF
TGTGCCAGCAGCCAAGATTGGCCGGGCGGACTAGCGGTTCCTTACAATGAGCAGTTCTTC
>.|many|TRBV3-1|TRBJ2-1
CASSQGPSGNEQFF
TGTGCCAGCAGCCAGGGACCTAGTGGCAATGAGCAGTTCTTC
>.|.|TRBV7-9|TRBJ2-3
CASSLDLGPGTDTQYF
TGTGCCAGCAGCTTAGATTTGGGGCCCGGCACAGATACGCAGTATTTT
>TRBD2|few|TRBV27|TRBJ2-7
CASSLGGLATYEQYF
TGTGCCAGCAGTTTAGGGGGACTAGCGACCTACGAGCAGTACTTC
>.|many|TRBV20-1|TRBJ2-7
CSARASWGRVNEQYF
TGCAGTGCTAGAGCAAGTTGGGGCAGGGTAAACGAGCAGTACTTC
>TRBD2|few|TRBV5-1|TRBJ2-7
CASSVGGGSSYEQYF
TGCGCCAGCAGCGTTGGGGGGGGGAGCTCCTACGAGCAGTACTTC
>.|many|TRBV7-2|TRBJ1-6
CASSSHGAYNSPLHF
TGTGCCAGCAGCTCCCATGGGGCCTATAATTCACCCCTCCACTTT
>TRBD1|many|TRBV12-3/TRBV12-4|TRBJ2-3
CASSLRTGGKDTQYF
TGTGCCAGCAGTTTAAGGACAGGGGGAAAAGATACGCAGTATTTT
>TRBD2|.|TRBV24-1|TRBJ2-4
CATSDLFLAGGCIQYF
TGTGCCACCAGTGATTTGTTCCTAGCGGGAGGGTGCATTCAGTACTTC
>.|.|TRBV5-1|TRBJ2-2
CASAALDPTRNGELFF
TGCGCCAGCGCAGCCTTGGACCCCACCCGGAACGGGGAGCTGTTTTTT
>.|.|TRBV6-5|TRBJ1-1
CASSYSINSNTEAFF
TGTGCCAGCAGTTACAGTATCAACTCGAACACTGAAGCTTTCTTT
>.|many|TRBV7-9|TRBJ1-6
CASSLEGSPLHF
TGTGCCAGCAGCTTGGAAGGGAGTCCCCTCCACTTT
>.|.|TRBV7-2|TRBJ2-2
CASSYLNQRTTGELFF
TGTGCCAGCAGCTATCTAAACCAGCGGACCACCGGGGAGCTGTTTTTT
>TRBD1|.|TRBV3-1|TRBJ2-3
CASSQGGQGADTQYF
TGTGCCAGCAGCCAAGGCGGCCAGGGGGCAGATACGCAGTATTTT